Listed here are 9 T cell receptor beta chains from one sample, sequenced in a study of blood T cell repertoires in COVID-19. Here immunoSEQ multiplex PCR was the method, and the copy in TCRdb shows in-frame clones only, minus some. Among 310,000 or so clones, 65% to 85% were seen once, and the ten largest hold approximately 1.1%. Input material: peripheral blood. The receptors stem from a woman in her forties or fifties with acute or convalescent COVID-19.

The chain is built from TRBV18 and TRBJ2-5; no reliable D call. Germline CDR1 is KGHSH and CDR2 is LQKENI. The CDR3 totals 13 residues. The V and J ends lost 1 base and 2 bases respectively, with 5 bases between them. Here the CDR3 reads CASSPHSQETQYF. The CDR3 nucleotides read TGTGCCAGCTCACCACATTCACAAGAGACCCAGTACTTC.

The chain carries TRBV11-3 and TRBJ2-3, with D perhaps TRBD1 (5 bases). The ends were cut back, 4 bases at V and 4 bases at J, with 12 bases in the middle. Germline V lookup: CDR1 SGHNT, CDR2 YENEEA. The CDR3 sequence is 14 residues long. The CDR3, as DNA: TGTGCCAGCAGCTCCCGTAGGGGCGCAGATACGCAGTATTTT. Encoded protein: CASSSRRGADTQYF. Using reference TRBV11-3 and TRBJ2-3 for the parts outside the CDR3, the full variable domain is EAGVVQSPRYKIIEKKQPVAFWCNPISGHNTLYWYLQNLGQGPELLIRYENEEAVDDSQLPKDRFSAERLKGVDSTLKIQPAELGDSAVYLCASSSRRGADTQYFGPGTRLTVL.

The gene calls are TRBV10-3 and TRBJ2-7; TRBD1 might be the D (6 bases). The CDR3 contains 15 residues. Germline CDR1 is ENHRY and CDR2 is SYGVKD. V shed 6 bases and J shed 6 bases, with 21 bases lying between them. The CDR3 is CAISTSRDILAEQYF. CDR3 DNA: TGTGCCATCAGCACCTCCCGGGACATACTCGCCGAGCAGTACTTC.

The rearrangement joins TRBV11-1 to TRBJ2-1; no clear D. Trimming removed 5 bases at V and 9 bases at J, with 11 bases between. CDR3 length: 12 residues. The germline CDR1 and CDR2 sequences are SGHAT and FQDESV (reference sequence). Here the CDR3 reads CASSMTHSEQFF. The CDR3 DNA is TGTGCCAGCAGCATGACACACAGTGAGCAGTTCTTC.

The genes are TRBV19 and TRBJ1-2; tentatively, D is TRBD1 (5 bases). CDR3 size: 15 residues. Trimming removed 6 bases from V and 5 bases from J, with 19 bases in between. Germline V gene sequence: CDR1 LNHDA, CDR2 SQIVND (reference sequence). The CDR3 sequence is CASSLGGDGPYGYTF. CDR3 sequence (DNA): TGTGCCAGTAGCCTTGGGGGGGACGGCCCGTATGGCTACACCTTC.

V gene TRBV5-4 combines with J gene TRBJ2-1, with 12 bases matching TRBD2. Germline V lookup: CDR1 SGHNT, CDR2 YYREEE (reference sequence). The CDR3 is 17 amino acids. With V trimmed by 0 bases and J by 6 bases, 7 bases remained unmatched. The CDR3: CASSLASGRAAGNEQFF. The DNA for the CDR3 is TGTGCCAGCAGCTTGGCTAGCGGGAGGGCCGCGGGCAATGAGCAGTTCTTC.

The rearrangement uses TRBV7-2 and TRBJ2-3; TRBD2 agrees at 7 bases. Losses at the gene ends were 1 base for V and 0 bases for J; bases not matched to a gene: 4. Germline loops: CDR1 SGHTA, CDR2 FQGNSA. The CDR3 loop spans 16 amino acids. Here the CDR3 DNA reads TGTGCCAGCAGCTTAGGACTAGCTGCTAGCACAGATACGCAGTATTTT. This codes for CASSLGLAASTDTQYF.

The chain uses TRBV5-1 and TRBJ1-6; the match to TRBD1 covers 9 bases. This CDR3 has 15 amino acids. V shed 1 base and J 10 bases; nucleotides not matched to a gene: 6. Germline CDR1 reads SGHRS; CDR2 reads YFSETQ. In DNA, the CDR3 is TGCGCCAGCAGCTTGAGGACAGGGGACGGCTCACCCCTCCACTTT. Amino acid sequence: CASSLRTGDGSPLHF.

The chain carries TRBV2 and TRBJ1-6, with 8 bases fitting TRBD1. The V segment lost 9 bases and the J segment 9 bases; nucleotides outside the gene matches: 10. The CDR3 covers 14 residues. Germline V gene data show CDR1 as SNHLY and CDR2 as FYNNEI. The CDR3 DNA is TGTGCCAGTGGGCCTGGACAGGGAGGTTCACCCCTCCACTTT. Residues: CASGPGQGGSPLHF.